A single T cell receptor beta chain is shown here with its context. The sample originates from a study of OX40 agonist ivuxolimab in advanced cancers. The overall study: Patients treated during dose escalation were battling hepatocellular carcinoma, melanoma, renal cell or head and neck cancer. A history of anti-PD-1, anti-PD-L1 or anti-CTLA-4 therapy was acceptable, and 40% had some.

Trimming stripped 7 bases from V and 6 bases from J, with 21 bases between. The CDR3 spans 15 residues. In germline, CDR1 is ENHRY, CDR2 SYGVKD. Method: immunoSEQ multiplex PCR; TCRdb's copy keeps in-frame clones and lacks some. The sample lists tens of thousands of clones, roughly four fifths occurring once. The material was CD4+ or CD8+ T cells sorted from blood, obtained in a trial of the OX40 agonist ivuxolimab. The receptor was derived from an adult with an advanced solid tumor such as melanoma, head and neck, liver or kidney cancer. The V and J genes are TRBV10-3 and TRBJ1-2, with TRBD1 as a possible D gene (6 bases). CDR3 DNA sequence: TGTGCCATCACCTCCATTACGCCGGGGGCAGATGGCTACACCTTC. It is translated as CAITSITPGADGYTF.